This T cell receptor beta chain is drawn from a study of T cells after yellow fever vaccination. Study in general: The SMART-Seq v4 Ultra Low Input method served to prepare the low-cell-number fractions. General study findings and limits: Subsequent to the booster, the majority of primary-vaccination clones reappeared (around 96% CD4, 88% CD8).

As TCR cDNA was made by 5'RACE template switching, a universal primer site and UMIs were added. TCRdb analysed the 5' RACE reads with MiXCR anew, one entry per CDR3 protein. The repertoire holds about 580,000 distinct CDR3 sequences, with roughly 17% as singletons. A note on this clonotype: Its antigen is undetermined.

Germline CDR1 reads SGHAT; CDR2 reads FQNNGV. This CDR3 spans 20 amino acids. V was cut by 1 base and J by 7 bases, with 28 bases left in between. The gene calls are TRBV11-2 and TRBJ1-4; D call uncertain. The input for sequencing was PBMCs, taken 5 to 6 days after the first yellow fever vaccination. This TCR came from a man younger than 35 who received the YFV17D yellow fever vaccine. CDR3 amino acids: CASSLGAPPSRRWGGEKLFF. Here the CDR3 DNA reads TGTGCCAGCAGCTTAGGAGCGCCCCCAAGTCGCCGTTGGGGAGGTGAAAAACTGTTTTTT.